Listed below are T cell receptor beta chains from one sample, sequenced in a study of circulating and synovial CD4+ cells in juvenile arthritis. Assay used: immunoSEQ multiplex PCR; TCRdb lists only in-frame clones, some missing. The sample records roughly 33,000 clones, more than 90% being singletons. Sequencing input: CD4+ T cells from blood. The origin of the receptors is a human donor with juvenile idiopathic arthritis. Both conserved end residues are part of each CDR3. D genes are given only for firm matches. Clone size is shown for a subset of rows, as once, few, many or a class of expanded clone.

CDR3 protein	CDR3 DNA	D gene	V gene	clone size	J gene	CDR3 length
CASSYGQGSHEQFF	TGTGCCAGCAGTTACGGGCAGGGGTCCCATGAGCAGTTCTTC	NA	TRBV6-6	NA	TRBJ2-1	14
CASSQDMRGGTDTQYF	TGTGCCAGCAGCCAAGATATGCGGGGGGGCACAGATACGCAGTATTTT	TRBD2	TRBV4-2	NA	TRBJ2-3	16
CASSLGGQGFYGYTF	TGTGCCAGCAGCTTAGGTGGACAGGGATTTTATGGCTACACCTTC	TRBD1	TRBV7-9	NA	TRBJ1-2	15
CASRPGTGGEKLFF	TGTGCCAGCAGACCCGGGACAGGAGGTGAAAAACTGTTTTTT	TRBD1	TRBV6-6	NA	TRBJ1-4	14
CASSPGLAGGLYQETQYF	TGTGCCAGCAGCCCGGGACTAGCGGGAGGCCTGTACCAAGAGACCCAGTACTTC	TRBD2	TRBV11-3	NA	TRBJ2-5	18
CASSQTALSEKLFF	TGTGCCAGCAGCCAGACAGCCTTGAGCGAAAAACTGTTTTTT	NA	TRBV7-2	NA	TRBJ1-4	14
CASSLELQAAEQYF	TGTGCCAGCAGCTTAGAGCTACAGGCGGCCGAGCAGTACTTC	NA	TRBV7-6	NA	TRBJ2-7	14
CASSPTDIYGYTF	TGTGCCAGCAGCCCGACAGATATCTATGGCTACACCTTC	NA	TRBV7-9	NA	TRBJ1-2	13
CASSYGQGVFYEQYF	TGTGCCAGCAGTTATGGACAGGGAGTTTTTTACGAGCAGTACTTC	TRBD1	TRBV6-5	NA	TRBJ2-7	15
CASSSRDRGAGEQFF	TGCGCCAGCAGCAGCCGGGACAGGGGGGCCGGTGAGCAGTTCTTC	TRBD1	TRBV5-1	NA	TRBJ2-1	15
CASSPSAGGVKATETQYF	TGTGCCAGCTCACCATCGGCGGGAGGGGTCAAGGCTACGGAGACCCAGTACTTC	TRBD2	TRBV18	NA	TRBJ2-5	18
CASSIDTSGPYEQYF	TGTGCCAGTAGTATTGATACTAGCGGTCCCTACGAGCAGTACTTC	TRBD2	TRBV19	NA	TRBJ2-7	15
CASSLGAGGTYEQYF	TGTGCCAGCAGCTTAGGGGCGGGGGGAACCTACGAGCAGTACTTC	TRBD2	TRBV7-2	NA	TRBJ2-7	15
CASSSGQLPSNYGYTF	TGCGCCAGCAGCTCCGGACAGTTACCCTCCAACTATGGCTACACCTTC	NA	TRBV5-1	NA	TRBJ1-2	16
CALPGGTDTQYF	TGTGCCCTACCCGGGGGCACAGATACGCAGTATTTT	NA	TRBV30	NA	TRBJ2-3	12
CASINRGGTEAFF	TGTGCCAGCATTAACAGGGGGGGGACTGAAGCTTTCTTT	TRBD1	TRBV27	NA	TRBJ1-1	13
CASSLVGRGQGSNYGYTF	TGTGCCAGCAGCTTGGTTGGTAGGGGGCAAGGGTCTAACTATGGCTACACCTTC	TRBD1	TRBV5-4	NA	TRBJ1-2	18
CAGKRDSRSGYTF	TGTGCCGGAAAACGGGACAGCCGGTCGGGCTACACCTTC	TRBD1	TRBV6-1	NA	TRBJ1-2	13
CASSLRVAGVGDTQYF	TGCGCCAGCAGCTTGAGAGTAGCGGGAGTTGGTGATACGCAGTATTTT	TRBD2	TRBV5-1	NA	TRBJ2-3	16
CASSDHYEQYF	TGTGCCAGCAGTGACCATTACGAGCAGTACTTC	NA	TRBV6-1	NA	TRBJ2-7	11
CASSYSSQGNTIYF	TGTGCCAGCAGCTATTCATCTCAGGGAAACACCATATATTTT	NA	TRBV5-6	NA	TRBJ1-3	14
CASVRTPEGGSYEQYF	TGTGCCAGCGTACGTACCCCTGAGGGCGGCTCCTACGAGCAGTACTTC	NA	TRBV7-8	NA	TRBJ2-7	16
CASSLSGTDNTGELFF	TGCGCCAGCAGCTTGTCAGGGACAGATAACACCGGGGAGCTGTTTTTT	TRBD1	TRBV5-1	NA	TRBJ2-2	16
CAYEDRRQAQYF	TGTGCCTACGAAGACAGAAGGCAGGCGCAGTATTTT	NA	TRBV6-1	NA	TRBJ2-3	12
CASRGTGNTEAFF	TGTGCCAGCAGAGGGACAGGGAACACTGAAGCTTTCTTT	TRBD1	TRBV6-4	NA	TRBJ1-1	13
CASSRTAGGYNEQFF	TGTGCCAGCTCACGAACAGCGGGAGGCTACAATGAGCAGTTCTTC	TRBD2	TRBV18	NA	TRBJ2-1	15
CASSQVPEQNTGELFF	TGTGCCAGCAGCCAAGTTCCCGAGCAGAACACCGGGGAGCTGTTTTTT	NA	TRBV4-2	NA	TRBJ2-2	16
CASLETQRVGETQYF	TGTGCCAGCCTGGAGACCCAGCGGGTCGGAGAGACCCAGTACTTC	NA	TRBV28	NA	TRBJ2-5	15
CSAAGGQLSYEQYF	TGCAGCGCCGCTGGAGGACAGCTATCCTACGAGCAGTACTTC	NA	TRBV29-1	once	TRBJ2-7	14
CAWQNTGVVMETQYF	TGTGCCTGGCAAAACACAGGGGTAGTTATGGAGACCCAGTACTTC	TRBD1	TRBV30	NA	TRBJ2-5	15
CASSIEAGGIKNIQYF	TGTGCCAGCAGCATAGAGGCAGGGGGGATCAAAAACATTCAGTACTTC	NA	TRBV2	NA	TRBJ2-4	16
CASSPNPEGNEQFF	TGTGCCAGCAGCCCAAACCCGGAGGGAAATGAGCAGTTCTTC	NA	TRBV4-2	NA	TRBJ2-1	14
CASSPPTGQGKDGYTF	TGTGCCAGCTCACCACCAACGGGACAGGGTAAAGATGGCTACACCTTC	TRBD1	TRBV18	NA	TRBJ1-2	16
CASRAGQGGTEAFF	TGTGCCAGCAGAGCGGGACAGGGTGGGACTGAAGCTTTCTTT	TRBD1	TRBV2	once	TRBJ1-1	14
CASSIIAGGAPDTQYF	TGTGCCAGCAGTATTATAGCGGGAGGCGCCCCAGATACGCAGTATTTT	TRBD2	TRBV27	NA	TRBJ2-3	16
CSVGGASGRASSEQYF	TGCAGCGTGGGGGGGGCTAGCGGGAGGGCGTCGTCCGAGCAGTACTTC	TRBD2	TRBV29-1	NA	TRBJ2-7	16
CASSPPGGGGALEQFF	TGTGCCAGCAGTCCCCCCGGGGGCGGGGGGGCTCTGGAGCAGTTCTTC	TRBD2	TRBV28	once	TRBJ2-1	16
CASSLAARVVGNTIYF	TGTGCCAGCAGCTTAGCGGCCAGGGTAGTGGGAAACACCATATATTTT	NA	TRBV7-2	NA	TRBJ1-3	16
CASSSTGYEQYF	TGTGCCAGCAGTTCCACAGGGTACGAGCAGTACTTC	NA	TRBV6-5	NA	TRBJ2-7	12
CASGPGGLQYF	TGTGCCAGCGGCCCAGGGGGACTGCAGTACTTC	NA	TRBV28	NA	TRBJ2-7	11
CASSFRRDYNEQFF	TGTGCCAGCAGCTTTAGGCGGGACTACAATGAGCAGTTCTTC	NA	TRBV5-4	NA	TRBJ2-1	14
CASSTQGGLSTDTQYF	TGTGCCAGCAGCACCCAGGGGGGCCTCAGCACAGATACGCAGTATTTT	NA	TRBV7-3	NA	TRBJ2-3	16
CASSYLTGELFF	TGTGCCAGCAGTTACTTAACCGGGGAGCTGTTTTTT	NA	TRBV7-2	NA	TRBJ2-2	12
CASSLRSYNEQFF	TGTGCCAGCAGCTTACGCTCCTACAATGAGCAGTTCTTC	NA	TRBV7-2	NA	TRBJ2-1	13
CASSLDIAHEQFF	TGTGCCAGCAGTCTTGACATTGCCCATGAGCAGTTCTTC	NA	TRBV7-7	NA	TRBJ2-1	13
CASSLDSSGISYEQYF	TGTGCCAGCAGCTTAGACTCGAGCGGGATTTCCTACGAGCAGTACTTC	TRBD2	TRBV7-2	NA	TRBJ2-7	16
CSVGSGDRGYYEQYF	TGCAGCGTGGGCTCCGGGGACAGGGGCTACTACGAGCAGTACTTC	TRBD1	TRBV29-1	NA	TRBJ2-7	15
CASSESNNQPQHF	TGTGCCAGCAGTGAATCAAACAATCAGCCCCAGCATTTT	NA	TRBV6-1	NA	TRBJ1-5	13
CASSFTPEDGGSSYNSPLHF	TGTGCCAGCAGTTTTACGCCCGAGGACGGAGGTAGCTCCTATAATTCACCCCTCCACTTT	NA	TRBV28	NA	TRBJ1-6	20
CASRFRERTLRGYTF	TGTGCCAGCAGATTCCGGGAGAGGACCCTTCGGGGCTACACCTTC	NA	TRBV28	NA	TRBJ1-2	15
CSTIRDRGHF	TGCAGCACAATACGGGACAGGGGGCACTTC	TRBD1	TRBV20-1	NA	TRBJ2-7	10
CASSQDLGTPFRRDNSPLHF	TGCGCCAGCAGCCAAGATCTTGGGACGCCATTCCGGAGGGATAATTCACCCCTCCACTTT	NA	TRBV4-3	NA	TRBJ1-6	20
CASSSRDYGLHEQYF	TGTGCCAGCAGCTCCCGGGACTACGGTCTCCACGAGCAGTACTTC	TRBD2	TRBV7-2	NA	TRBJ2-7	15